The clone carrying this TCR beta chain was observed at least ten times. Antigen unknown. The data derive from a study of early T cells in non-severe SARS-CoV-2 infection. This CDR3 has 15 amino acids. V gave up 5 bases and J gave up 2 bases; unmatched junction bases: 6. Germline V gene sequence: CDR1 SEHNR, CDR2 FQNEAQ (reference sequence). One entry per CDR3 protein, called by TCRdb with MiXCR from the 5' RACE reads. The profile covers 100,000 to 130,000 distinct CDR3 sequences, with over 8.5% appearing a single time and roughly 7.1% taken by the ten largest. General study results and limits: VDJdb-based matching was biased toward anti-spike CD8 responses and missed private and CD4 specificities.

This receptor was taken from an adult who was a healthcare worker with PCR-confirmed SARS-CoV-2 infection or an uninfected control (not recorded which). Sample: whole blood. This chain connects TRBV7-9 to TRBJ2-7, with 10 bases matching TRBD2. Written as DNA, the CDR3 is TGTGCCAGCAGCCCTAGCGGGAGTCCGGCCTACGAGCAGTACTTC. Protein product: CASSPSGSPAYEQYF.